This T cell receptor beta chain was identified during a study (dated by TCRdb to 2016 to 2018). Libraries were built with RT-PCR. The instrument was an Illumina MiSeq. TCRdb reprocessed the public reads (quality trimming at Q25 with fastp, clone calling with MiXCR) and kept in-frame beta chains. Each CDR3 protein gets just one entry, which takes the most common genes and DNA from the rows behind it. This sample has hundreds of thousands of distinct CDR3 sequences in its table, and 14% of those were observed once. Roughly 3.9% of the sample goes to the ten largest clones. The CDR3 numbers 17 residues from cysteine through phenylalanine. CDR3 DNA only is kept here, 51 bases in frame from base 1. V lost 4 bases and J lost 0 bases, and the count of bases not matched to a germline gene is 9. The germline V gene gives CDR1 as MGHDK and CDR2 as SYGVNS. This clonotype has more than one count but fewer than ten. No cognate antigen has been identified for it. No much larger clone exists at a distance of one base, and base qualities are not known.

The sequencing sample was made of memory CD4+ T cells from blood. Recombination linked TRBV25-1 to TRBJ1-1; a stretch of 9 junction bases matches TRBD1. The receptor's source is a female donor in good health, serving as a healthy control. The base sequence is TGTGCCAGCAGTGCGGACAGGGGCACGTATATGAACACTGAAGCTTTCTTT. It codes for CASSADRGTYMNTEAFF. The CDR3 plus the reference TRBV25-1 and TRBJ1-1 genes for the other parts give the full variable domain: EADIYQTPRYLVIGTGKKITLECSQTMGHDKMYWYQQDPGMELHLIHYSYGVNSTEKGDLSSESTVSRIRTEHFPLTLESARPSHTSQYLCASSADRGTYMNTEAFFGQGTRLTVV.